Ten or more counts support the clone carrying this T cell receptor beta chain. These data are taken from a study of T cells after yellow fever vaccination. In the study overall: Those fractions that held only low numbers of cells were prepared using the SMART-Seq v4 Ultra Low Input RNA kit.

UMIs were added to TCR cDNA along with a universal primer site when it was made by 5'RACE template switching. TCRdb called the 5' RACE reads again in MiXCR, with one record for every CDR3 protein. This sample has about 330,000 distinct CDR3 sequences; around 6.8% occur once, and the top ten carry 15% to 20%. The CDR3 has 12 amino acids. The V gene lost 4 bases and the J gene lost 2 bases, with 6 bases spanning the gap. This chain connects TRBV12-3 or TRBV12-4 to TRBJ2-7; no clear D. This specimen consisted of PBMCs, obtained around 45 days after the first yellow fever vaccination. The receptor's source is a man between 18 and 29 years old who received the YFV17D yellow fever vaccine. In DNA, the CDR3 is TGTGCCAGCAGTTGGGCGGCCTACGAGCAGTACTTC. This translates into CASSWAAYEQYF.